The 13 T cell receptor beta chains in this list originate from one sample, sequenced in a study of CD8 T cells in Susac syndrome. RNA was extracted with the RNeasy kit, and a quantity of about 0.45 to 1 ug was reverse transcribed using random hexamers. TCRdb used MiXCR to reprocess the immunoSEQ multiplex PCR reads, holding one entry per CDR3 protein. The sample shows 150,000 to 200,000 distinct CDR3 sequences, approximately 92% of them seen only once. Sample: CD4+ T cells from PBMCs. The receptor source for this set is a human donor in good health.

The V and J genes are TRBV5-1 and TRBJ1-2, with no clear D. CDR3 length: 14 residues. Germline CDR1 reads SGHRS; CDR2 reads YFSETQ. V lost 5 bases to trimming and J lost 0 bases, with 11 bases between them. CDR3 residues: CASSDPSANYGYTF. In nucleotides, the CDR3 is TGCGCCAGCAGTGACCCCAGCGCTAACTATGGCTACACCTTC.

V usage is TRBV29-1 and J usage is TRBJ2-5; D possibly corresponds to TRBD1 (6 bases). This CDR3 region has 14 residues. Between the trimmed V and J ends, which lost 6 bases and 4 bases, there was a span of 18 bases. The V gene's germline CDR1 is SQVTM and CDR2 ANQGSEA. DNA for the CDR3: TGCAGCGTGGCGACAGGCGGCGAGTTAGAGACCCAGTACTTC. Translation: CSVATGGELETQYF.

V gene TRBV4-1 combines with J gene TRBJ2-3; TRBD2 aligns across 10 bases. With 1 base clipped from V and 10 bases from J, the junction kept 5 bases outside the gene matches. This CDR3 has 14 residues. The germline V gene encodes CDR1 MGHRA and CDR2 YSYEKL. DNA for the CDR3: TGCGCCAGCAGCCAAGCTAGCGGGGGTGCGGCGCAGTATTTT. This encodes CASSQASGGAAQYF.

The J gene is TRBJ2-7, the V gene TRBV6-6; 9 nucleotides match TRBD2. From germline, CDR1 is MNHNY and CDR2 SVGAGI (reference sequence). CDR3 length equals 13 residues. Trimming removed 5 bases from V and 3 bases from J; junction bases left unmatched: 2. The chain's CDR3 is CASSLAGYYEQYF. The CDR3 nucleotides are TGTGCCAGCAGTCTAGCGGGGTACTACGAGCAGTACTTC.

The chain joins TRBV4-1 to TRBJ2-3, with a weak D call TRBD1 (5 bases). Trimming cost V 2 bases and J 1 base, with 13 bases left between them. Germline lookup yields CDR1 MGHRA and CDR2 YSYEKL. The CDR3 totals 16 residues. CDR3 in amino acids: CASSQRAVGGTDTQYF. CDR3 sequence (DNA): TGCGCCAGCAGCCAACGGGCGGTAGGGGGCACAGATACGCAGTATTTT.

The genes are TRBV4-1 and TRBJ2-5; a weak D match, TRBD2 (6 bases). This CDR3 is built from 16 residues. Between the trimmed V and J ends, which lost 1 base and 5 bases, there was a span of 17 bases. CDR1 is MGHRA and CDR2 is YSYEKL in the germline V gene. CDR3 amino acids: CASSQGAREAGETQYF. DNA for the CDR3: TGCGCCAGCAGCCAAGGGGCAAGGGAGGCCGGGGAGACCCAGTACTTC.

The genes are TRBV18 and TRBJ1-4, with D possibly being TRBD1 (5 bases). Germline assignment: CDR1 KGHSH and CDR2 LQKENI. The CDR3 loop spans 16 amino acids. V lost 0 bases and J lost 3, with 11 bases in between. DNA of the CDR3: TGTGCCAGCTCACCACCGTGGCAGGGCCCTAATGAAAAACTGTTTTTT. Protein: CASSPPWQGPNEKLFF.

The rearrangement links TRBV20-1 to TRBJ2-3; 7 bases match TRBD2. The J segment lost 3 bases and the V segment lost 1 base, leaving 7 bases of the junction unmatched. Germline loops: CDR1 DFQATT, CDR2 SNEGSKA (reference sequence). The CDR3 contains 15 residues. The DNA of the CDR3 is TGCAGTGCTAGAGCATACGGGGGGAGTACAGATACGCAGTATTTT. It translates to CSARAYGGSTDTQYF.

The V and J genes are TRBV20-1 and TRBJ2-3; D uncertain. This CDR3 has 11 residues. Trimming cost V 3 bases and J 4 bases, with 5 bases left between them. CDR1 is DFQATT, CDR2 SNEGSKA, per germline (reference sequence). This chain's CDR3 is CSARKADTQYF. The CDR3 DNA is TGCAGTGCTAGGAAGGCAGATACGCAGTATTTT.

This sequence joins TRBV2 and TRBJ1-5; D perhaps matches TRBD1 (5 bases). The CDR3 runs 14 residues. Trimming pared 7 bases from V and 2 bases from J, leaving 12 bases between. Germline V gene lookup returns CDR1 SNHLY and CDR2 FYNNEI. Here the CDR3 reads CASKTVRGNQPQHF. The CDR3 bases are TGTGCCAGCAAGACAGTCCGGGGCAATCAGCCCCAGCATTTT.

The chain couples TRBV19 to TRBJ1-1; TRBD1 is a possible D gene (5 bases). Germline V CDR1 and CDR2: LNHDA, SQIVND (reference sequence). Trimming shortened V by 3 bases and J by 6 bases, and 17 bases separated the two germline ends. The CDR3 has 15 residues. The CDR3 DNA reads as TGTGCCAGTAGTATTCCTTCAGGGCGGACCCCTGAAGCTTTCTTT. It encodes CASSIPSGRTPEAFF.

This clonotype was seen a single time. This rearrangement joins TRBV10-3 to TRBJ2-3; D is possibly TRBD1 (6 bases). CDR1 is ENHRY and CDR2 is SYGVKD in the germline V gene. The ends were cut back, 5 bases at V and 2 bases at J, with 8 bases in the middle. CDR3 length equals 13 residues. This CDR3 is CAISPGDTDTQYF. The DNA of the CDR3 is TGTGCCATCAGTCCAGGGGACACAGATACGCAGTATTTT.

Here the CDR3 reads CSARDAGPEVGGYTF. As DNA, the CDR3 is TGCAGTGCTAGAGATGCAGGGCCCGAGGTGGGGGGCTACACCTTC. The chain uses TRBV20-1 and TRBJ1-2, with D possibly TRBD1 on 5 matching bases. This CDR3 spans 15 amino acids. The germline V gene has CDR1 DFQATT and CDR2 SNEGSKA (reference sequence). The germline V and J ends were trimmed by 0 bases and 8 bases, with 19 bases remaining between them.